The TCR beta chain described here comes from a study of blood T cell repertoires in COVID-19. At the level of the study: Nucleic acid was either cDNA or gDNA, and it came from T cells, B-cell-depleted T cells, or PBMCs.

TCRdb keeps only in-frame clones here, not all; method: immunoSEQ multiplex PCR. The profile shows around 130,000 clones, roughly four fifths of them singletons. Which cohort a participant joined came from the clinical history participants gave. This CDR3 has 13 amino acids. Germline V gene lookup returns CDR1 SGHTA and CDR2 FQGNSA. The junction had 1 base not matched to a gene; V was cut back by 1 base and J by 5 bases. The chain has TRBV7-2 and TRBJ2-5; TRBD2 matches at 7 bases. The receptor was derived from a man younger than 40 who had recovered from COVID-19. Sequenced: PBMCs or T cells enriched from blood (not recorded which). The CDR3 sequence: CASSLGAGETQYF. DNA for the CDR3: TGTGCCAGCAGCTTAGGAGCGGGGGAGACCCAGTACTTC.